Reported below is one T cell receptor (beta chain). The data stem from a study of blood T cells in healthy people across ages. The V gene lost 2 bases and the J gene lost 8 bases, with 14 bases spanning the gap. CDR3 length equals 14 residues. CDR1 and CDR2 (germline): SGHNT, YYREEE (reference sequence). The authors ran a second PCR of about 7 to 11 cycles using a sample-barcoded 5' primer and a J-beta primer mix. One entry per CDR3 protein, called by TCRdb with MiXCR from the 5' RACE reads. The repertoire consists of about 650,000 distinct CDR3 sequences, with under 65% occurring once and the leading ten covering approximately 13%.

The clonotype was recovered from a woman aged 80 or over in good health. Input material: blood. This rearrangement joins TRBV5-4 to TRBJ1-5, with D unresolved. The CDR3 sequence: CASSLGFVREPQHF. CDR3 DNA sequence: TGTGCCAGCAGCTTAGGGTTCGTAAGGGAGCCCCAGCATTTT. The complete variable domain, with remaining parts taken from reference TRBV5-4 and TRBJ1-5, reads ETGVTQSPTHLIKTRGQQVTLRCSSQSGHNTVSWYQQALGQGPQFIFQYYREEENGRGNFPPRFSGLQFPNYSSELNVNALELDDSALYLCASSLGFVREPQHFGDGTRLSIL.